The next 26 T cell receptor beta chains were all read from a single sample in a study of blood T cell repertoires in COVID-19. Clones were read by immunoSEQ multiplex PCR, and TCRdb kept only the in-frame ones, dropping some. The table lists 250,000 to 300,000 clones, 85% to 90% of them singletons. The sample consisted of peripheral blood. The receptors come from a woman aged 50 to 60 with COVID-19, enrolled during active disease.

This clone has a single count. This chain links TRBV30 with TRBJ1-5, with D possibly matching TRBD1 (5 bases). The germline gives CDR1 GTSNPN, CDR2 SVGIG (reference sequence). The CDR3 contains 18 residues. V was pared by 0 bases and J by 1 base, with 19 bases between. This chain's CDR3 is CAWSVRLFIGASNQPQHF. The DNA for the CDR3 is TGTGCCTGGAGTGTTCGACTCTTTATAGGGGCGAGCAATCAGCCCCAGCATTTT.

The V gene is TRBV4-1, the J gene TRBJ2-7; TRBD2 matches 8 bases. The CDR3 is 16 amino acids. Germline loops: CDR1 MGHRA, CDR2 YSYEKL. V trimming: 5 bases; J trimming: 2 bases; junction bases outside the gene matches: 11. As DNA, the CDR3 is TGCGCCAGCAGCTTAATAGAAGCGGGAGCCCCCTACGAGCAGTACTTC. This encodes CASSLIEAGAPYEQYF.

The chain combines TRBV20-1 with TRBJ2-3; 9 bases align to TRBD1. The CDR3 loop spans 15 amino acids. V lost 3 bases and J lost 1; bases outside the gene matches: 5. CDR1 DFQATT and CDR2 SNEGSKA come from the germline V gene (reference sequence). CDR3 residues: CSASFRDRGTDTQYF. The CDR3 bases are TGCAGTGCTAGTTTCCGGGACAGGGGCACAGATACGCAGTATTTT.

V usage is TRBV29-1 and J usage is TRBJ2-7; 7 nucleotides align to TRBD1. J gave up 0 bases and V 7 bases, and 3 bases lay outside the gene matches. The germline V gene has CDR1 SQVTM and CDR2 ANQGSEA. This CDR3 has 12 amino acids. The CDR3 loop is CSARDSSYEQYF. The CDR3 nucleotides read TGCAGCGCCCGGGACAGCTCCTACGAGCAGTACTTC.

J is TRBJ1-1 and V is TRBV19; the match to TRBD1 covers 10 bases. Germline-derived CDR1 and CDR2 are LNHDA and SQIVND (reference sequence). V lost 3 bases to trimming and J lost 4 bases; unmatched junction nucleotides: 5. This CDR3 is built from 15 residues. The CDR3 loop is CASSIRTGGATEAFF. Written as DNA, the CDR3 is TGTGCCAGTAGTATCCGGACAGGGGGGGCCACTGAAGCTTTCTTT.

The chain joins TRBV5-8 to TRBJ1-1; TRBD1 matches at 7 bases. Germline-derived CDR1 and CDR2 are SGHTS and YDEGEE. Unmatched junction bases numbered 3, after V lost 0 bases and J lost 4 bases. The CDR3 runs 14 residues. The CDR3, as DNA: TGTGCCAGCAGCTTGGGGGACAGTTCCACTGAAGCTTTCTTT. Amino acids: CASSLGDSSTEAFF.

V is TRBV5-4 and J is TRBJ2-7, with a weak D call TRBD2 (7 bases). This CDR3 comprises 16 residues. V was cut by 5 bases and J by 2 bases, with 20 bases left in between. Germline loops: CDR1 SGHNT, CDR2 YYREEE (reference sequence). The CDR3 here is CASRPDGGPGPYEQYF. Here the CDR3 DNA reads TGTGCCAGCAGGCCAGACGGGGGGCCCGGACCCTACGAGCAGTACTTC.

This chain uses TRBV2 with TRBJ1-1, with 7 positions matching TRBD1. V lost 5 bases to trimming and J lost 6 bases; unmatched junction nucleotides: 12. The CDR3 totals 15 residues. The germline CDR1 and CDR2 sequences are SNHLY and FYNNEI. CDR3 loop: CASSSSGTAAAEAFF. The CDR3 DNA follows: TGTGCCAGCAGTAGTTCCGGGACAGCGGCCGCTGAAGCTTTCTTT.

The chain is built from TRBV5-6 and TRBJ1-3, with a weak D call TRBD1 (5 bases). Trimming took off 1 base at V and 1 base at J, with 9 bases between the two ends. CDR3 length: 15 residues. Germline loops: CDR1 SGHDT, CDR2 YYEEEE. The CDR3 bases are TGTGCCAGCAGCTTGAGGGGCAGATCTGGAAACACCATATATTTT. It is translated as CASSLRGRSGNTIYF.

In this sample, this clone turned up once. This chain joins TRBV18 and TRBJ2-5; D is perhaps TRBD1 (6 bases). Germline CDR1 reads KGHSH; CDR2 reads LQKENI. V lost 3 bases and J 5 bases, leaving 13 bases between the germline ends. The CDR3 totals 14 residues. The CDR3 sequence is CASSPTQGWETQYF. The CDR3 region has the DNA TGTGCCAGCTCACCGACCCAGGGGTGGGAGACCCAGTACTTC.

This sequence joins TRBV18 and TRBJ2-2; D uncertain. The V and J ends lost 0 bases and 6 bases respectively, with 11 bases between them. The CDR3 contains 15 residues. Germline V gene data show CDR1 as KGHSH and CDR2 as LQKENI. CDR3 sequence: CASSPPDMRPGELFF. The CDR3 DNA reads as TGTGCCAGCTCACCACCTGATATGCGGCCCGGGGAGCTGTTTTTT.

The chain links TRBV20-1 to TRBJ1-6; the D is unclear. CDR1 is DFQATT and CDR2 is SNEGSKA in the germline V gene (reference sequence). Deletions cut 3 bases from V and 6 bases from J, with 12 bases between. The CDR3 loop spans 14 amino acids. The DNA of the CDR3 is TGCAGTGCTAGTGGGGAGGGCCCTAATTCACCCCTCCACTTT. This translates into CSASGEGPNSPLHF.

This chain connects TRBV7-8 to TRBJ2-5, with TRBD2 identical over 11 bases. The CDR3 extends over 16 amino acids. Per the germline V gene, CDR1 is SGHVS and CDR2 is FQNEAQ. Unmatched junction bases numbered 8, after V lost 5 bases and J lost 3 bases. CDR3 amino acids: CASSRLAGMGEETQYF. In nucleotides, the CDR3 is TGTGCCAGCAGCCGACTAGCGGGAATGGGGGAAGAGACCCAGTACTTC.

In DNA form, the CDR3 reads TGCGCCAGCAGGCCCCCCCAGGGGGGCAATTCACCCCTCCACTTT. Protein: CASRPPQGGNSPLHF. The chain carries TRBV10-1 and TRBJ1-6; TRBD1 aligns across 7 bases. CDR3 length: 15 amino acids. Germline V gene sequence: CDR1 WNHNN, CDR2 SYGVQD (reference sequence). J lost 7 bases, V lost 6 bases, and 9 bases had no gene match.

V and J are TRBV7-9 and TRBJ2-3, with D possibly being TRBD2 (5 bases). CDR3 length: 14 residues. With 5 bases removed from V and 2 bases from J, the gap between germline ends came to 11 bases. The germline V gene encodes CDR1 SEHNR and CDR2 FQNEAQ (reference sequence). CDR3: CASSDIAHTDTQYF. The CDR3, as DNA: TGTGCCAGCAGCGACATAGCGCACACAGATACGCAGTATTTT.

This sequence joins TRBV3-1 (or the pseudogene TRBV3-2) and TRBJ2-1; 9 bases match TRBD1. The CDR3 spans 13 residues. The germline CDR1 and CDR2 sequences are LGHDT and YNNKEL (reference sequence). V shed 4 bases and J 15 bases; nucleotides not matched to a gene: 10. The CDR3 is CASSRLRQGGRFF. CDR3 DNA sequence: TGTGCCAGCAGCCGCCTTAGACAGGGGGGGCGGTTCTTC.

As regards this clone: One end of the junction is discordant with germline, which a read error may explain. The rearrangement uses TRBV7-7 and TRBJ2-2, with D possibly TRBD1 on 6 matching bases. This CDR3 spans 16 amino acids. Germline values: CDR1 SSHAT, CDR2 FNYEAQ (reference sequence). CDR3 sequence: CASSSSGTLNTGELFF. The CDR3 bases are TGTGCTAGCAGCTCCTCCGGGACACTAAACACCGGGGAGCTGTTTTTT.

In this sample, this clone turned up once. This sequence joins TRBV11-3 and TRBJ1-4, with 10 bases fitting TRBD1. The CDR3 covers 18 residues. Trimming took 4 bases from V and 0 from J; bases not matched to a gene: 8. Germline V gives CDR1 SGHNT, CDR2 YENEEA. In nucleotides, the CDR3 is TGTGCCAGCAGCTCGCGTCTGGGGACAGGGGCAACTAATGAAAAACTGTTTTTT. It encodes CASSSRLGTGATNEKLFF.

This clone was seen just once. The CDR3 protein is CASRAAGVGSTEAFF. CDR3 coding DNA: TGTGCCAGCAGGGCGGCGGGGGTTGGGAGCACTGAAGCTTTCTTT. The genes are TRBV6-4 and TRBJ1-1; D is perhaps TRBD1 (5 bases). Trimming took off 6 bases at V and 4 bases at J, with 18 bases between the two ends. The germline CDR1 and CDR2 sequences are MRHNA and SNTAGT. This CDR3 region has 15 residues.

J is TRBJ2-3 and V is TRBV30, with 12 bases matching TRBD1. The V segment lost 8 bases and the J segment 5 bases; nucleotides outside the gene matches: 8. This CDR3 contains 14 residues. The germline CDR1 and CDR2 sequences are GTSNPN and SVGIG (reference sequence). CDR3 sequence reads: CALRGQGALDTQYF. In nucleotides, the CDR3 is TGTGCCCTCCGGGGACAGGGGGCACTAGATACGCAGTATTTT.

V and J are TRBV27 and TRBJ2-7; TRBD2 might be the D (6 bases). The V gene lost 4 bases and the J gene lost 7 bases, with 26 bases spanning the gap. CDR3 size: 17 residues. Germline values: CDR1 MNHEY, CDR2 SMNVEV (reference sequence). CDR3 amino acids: CASSSPSLAPTREEQYF. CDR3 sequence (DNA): TGTGCCAGCAGTTCTCCCTCGCTAGCTCCTACTCGGGAGGAGCAGTACTTC.

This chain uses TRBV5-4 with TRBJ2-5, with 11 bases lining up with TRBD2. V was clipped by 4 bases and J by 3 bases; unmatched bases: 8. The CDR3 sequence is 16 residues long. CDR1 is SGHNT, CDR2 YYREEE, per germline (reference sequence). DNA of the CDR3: TGTGCCAGCAGCACCGGGACTAGCGGAGGTAAAGAGACCCAGTACTTC. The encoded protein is CASSTGTSGGKETQYF.

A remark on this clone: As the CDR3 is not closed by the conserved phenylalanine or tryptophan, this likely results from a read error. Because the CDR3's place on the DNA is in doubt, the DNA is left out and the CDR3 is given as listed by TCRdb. The CDR3: CASSEPQSGS. The chain links TRBV10-1 to TRBJ2-3; no check of the table's D call, TRBD2, against the DNA was made. The germline V gene has CDR1 WNHNN and CDR2 SYGVQD (reference sequence). The CDR3 is 10 amino acids long, termini counted.

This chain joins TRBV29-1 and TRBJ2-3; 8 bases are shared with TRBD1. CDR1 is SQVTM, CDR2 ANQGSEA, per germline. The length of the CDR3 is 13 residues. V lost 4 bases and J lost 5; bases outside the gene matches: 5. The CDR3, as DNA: TGCAGCGTTGGGGACAGGTCACAAGATACGCAGTATTTT. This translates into CSVGDRSQDTQYF.

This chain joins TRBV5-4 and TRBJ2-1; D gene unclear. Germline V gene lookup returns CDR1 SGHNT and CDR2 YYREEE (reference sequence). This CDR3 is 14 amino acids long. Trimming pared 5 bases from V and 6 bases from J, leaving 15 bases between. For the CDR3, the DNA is TGTGCCAGCAGTCGCAAAGACAACCTCAATGAGCAGTTCTTC. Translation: CASSRKDNLNEQFF.

In DNA, the CDR3 is TGTGCCAGCAGCTTAGAGGGAGGGGGAGCTGAAGCTTTCTTT. It specifies CASSLEGGGAEAFF. The V call is TRBV11-2, the J call TRBJ1-1; TRBD1 might be the D (6 bases). The CDR3 runs 14 residues. Germline values: CDR1 SGHAT, CDR2 FQNNGV. The V end was cut by 0 bases, the J end by 6 bases, with 11 bases between.